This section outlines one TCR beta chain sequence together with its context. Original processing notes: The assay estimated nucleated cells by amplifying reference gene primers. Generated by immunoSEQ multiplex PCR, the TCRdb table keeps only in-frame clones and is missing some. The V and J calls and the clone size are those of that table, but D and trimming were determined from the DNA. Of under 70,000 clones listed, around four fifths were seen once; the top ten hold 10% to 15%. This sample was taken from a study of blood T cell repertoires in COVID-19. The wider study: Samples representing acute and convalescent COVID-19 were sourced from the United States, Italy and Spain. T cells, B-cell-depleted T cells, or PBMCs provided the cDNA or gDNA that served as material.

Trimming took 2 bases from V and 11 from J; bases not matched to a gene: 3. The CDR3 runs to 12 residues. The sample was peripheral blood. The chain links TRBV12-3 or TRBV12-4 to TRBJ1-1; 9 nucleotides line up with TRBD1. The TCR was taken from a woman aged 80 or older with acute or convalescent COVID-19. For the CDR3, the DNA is TGTGCCAGCAGTTTACTTGACAGGGGGGCTTTCTTT. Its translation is CASSLLDRGAFF.